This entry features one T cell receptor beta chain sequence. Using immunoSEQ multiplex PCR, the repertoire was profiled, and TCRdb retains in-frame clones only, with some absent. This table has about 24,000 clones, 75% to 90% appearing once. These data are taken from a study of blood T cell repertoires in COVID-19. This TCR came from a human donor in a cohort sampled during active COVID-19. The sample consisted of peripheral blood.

This CDR3 reads CASSLALANTGELFF. The CDR3 region has the DNA TGTGCCAGCAGCTTAGCCCTCGCGAACACCGGGGAGCTGTTTTTT. The chain joins TRBV5-4 to TRBJ2-2, with D unresolved. The germline V gene has CDR1 SGHNT and CDR2 YYREEE (reference sequence). Trimming took 2 bases from V and 0 from J, leaving 8 bases between them. The CDR3 is 15 amino acids.